The 18 T cell receptor beta chains presented below share a single source sample, sequenced in a study of identical twins. TCRdb reanalysed the 5' RACE reads using MiXCR and keeps one entry per CDR3 protein. The sample lists 510,000 or so distinct CDR3 sequences, 13% to 15% occurring once. This sample also belongs to another study, concerning yellow fever vaccine responses in identical twins.

The specimen sequenced was CD4+ T cells sorted from blood. The receptors were gathered from a woman aged 18-29 years in good health.

This clonotype has more than one count but fewer than ten. This chain connects TRBV12-3 or TRBV12-4 to TRBJ2-7; 7 bases align to TRBD1. The CDR3 covers 15 residues. After removal of 4 bases from V and 2 bases from J, the junction contained 8 bases not matched to a gene. The CDR3 sequence is CASSSRDRSTYEQYF. The CDR3 bases are TGTGCCAGCAGTTCCCGGGACAGATCGACCTACGAGCAGTACTTC.

This chain links TRBV3-1 with TRBJ2-1; a possible D gene is TRBD1 (6 bases). V was shortened by 6 bases and J by 1 base, with 10 bases between the two germline ends. The germline V gene has CDR1 LGHDT and CDR2 YNNKEL (reference sequence). CDR3 length: 14 amino acids. CDR3 DNA: TGTGCCAGCAGGAGACAGGCTTCCTACAATGAGCAGTTCTTC. As protein: CASRRQASYNEQFF.

The rearrangement uses TRBV5-1 and TRBJ2-3; tentative D call: TRBD2 (5 bases). CDR3 length: 14 residues. Germline V gene lookup returns CDR1 SGHRS and CDR2 YFSETQ. Trimming cost V 0 bases and J 5 bases, with 10 bases left between them. This chain's CDR3 is CASSLARAQDTQYF. CDR3 in DNA: TGCGCCAGCAGCTTGGCGAGGGCTCAAGATACGCAGTATTTT.

The chain carries TRBV28 and TRBJ2-2, with D possibly matching TRBD1 (5 bases). Germline V gene lookup returns CDR1 MDHEN and CDR2 SYDVKM. V dropped 8 bases and J dropped 1 base, with 11 bases sitting between them. The CDR3 consists of 14 residues. This chain's CDR3 is CASGRQRNTGELFF. The CDR3 nucleotides read TGTGCCAGCGGAAGACAGAGGAACACCGGGGAGCTGTTTTTT.

The sample holds a few counts of this clonotype. The CDR3 region is CASSRDRGQRTEAFF. The CDR3 DNA reads as TGTGCCAGCAGTCGGGACAGGGGGCAAAGGACTGAAGCTTTCTTT. The chain joins TRBV12-3 or TRBV12-4 to TRBJ1-1; TRBD1 aligns across 12 bases. V dropped 5 bases and J dropped 5; count of bases not matched to a gene: 6. The CDR3 loop spans 15 amino acids.

Only a few counts were recorded for this clonotype. The chain uses TRBV12-2 and TRBJ2-7; no DNA check was done on the table's D call, TRBD1. TRBV12-2 is given as a pseudogene. The CDR3 contains 11 residues. CDR3 bases: TGTGCAGCAGCACAGGGTTACGAGCAGTACGTC. Translating gives CAAAQGYEQYV.

This clonotype was seen more than once but under ten times. V and J are TRBV19 and TRBJ1-4; the D gene is possibly TRBD1 (5 bases). This CDR3 is 16 amino acids long. Germline values: CDR1 LNHDA, CDR2 SQIVND (reference sequence). Trimming cost V 4 bases and J 5 bases, with 17 bases left between them. CDR3 nucleotide sequence: TGTGCCAGTAGTACCCCCCCGGGGCTCCGAAATGAAAAACTGTTTTTT. Translation: CASSTPPGLRNEKLFF. The full variable domain, rest sourced from reference TRBV19 and TRBJ1-4, is DGGITQSPKYLFRKEGQNVTLSCEQNLNHDAMYWYRQDPGQGLRLIYYSQIVNDFQKGDIAEGYSVSREKKESFPLTVTSAQKNPTAFYLCASSTPPGLRNEKLFFGSGTQLSVL.

This chain joins TRBV28 and TRBJ1-1; D is unclear. This CDR3 contains 16 residues. Trimming cost V 3 bases and J 1 base, with 15 bases left between them. The V gene's germline CDR1 is MDHEN and CDR2 SYDVKM. The chain's CDR3 is CASSFRVGRQNTEAFF. CDR3 nucleotide sequence: TGTGCCAGCAGTTTTAGGGTGGGCAGGCAGAACACTGAAGCTTTCTTT. The variable domain in full, with the rest retrieved from reference TRBV28 and TRBJ1-1, is DVKVTQSSRYLVKRTGEKVFLECVQDMDHENMFWYRQDPGLGLRLIYFSYDVKMKEKGDIPEGYSVSREKKERFSLILESASTNQTSMYLCASSFRVGRQNTEAFFGQGTRLTVV.

This clonotype was found a few times. This rearrangement joins TRBV7-2 to TRBJ2-1, with 10 bases fitting TRBD2. V trimming: 5 bases; J trimming: 4 bases; junction bases outside the gene matches: 11. The CDR3 is 17 amino acids. Looked up from germline, CDR1 is SGHTA and CDR2 is FQGNSA. The CDR3 DNA sequence: TGTGCCAGCAGCCCTGGAGCGGGAGGGCCTTGGTACAATGAGCAGTTCTTC. Translated: CASSPGAGGPWYNEQFF.

V and J are TRBV10-3 and TRBJ2-3, with a tentative D call TRBD1 (6 bases). CDR3 size: 17 residues. V dropped 6 bases and J dropped 1 base, with 20 bases sitting between them. Germline lookup yields CDR1 ENHRY and CDR2 SYGVKD. CDR3 DNA: TGTGCCATCAGCATCTTGGGACCCAGGACAGGCACAGATACGCAGTATTTT. Amino acid sequence: CAISILGPRTGTDTQYF.

The chain recombines TRBV20-1 with TRBJ2-5, with TRBD1 matching over 9 bases. Trimming at V came to 6 bases and at J to 5 bases, leaving 13 bases not matched to a gene. Germline assignment: CDR1 DFQATT and CDR2 SNEGSKA (reference sequence). The CDR3 runs 15 residues. The CDR3 DNA is TGCAGTGCCACCCAACAGGGGGCTCCTGATGAGACCCAGTACTTC. It yields the protein CSATQQGAPDETQYF.

This clonotype showed up just a few times. The chain is built from TRBV24-1 and TRBJ2-1; 14 nucleotides line up with TRBD2. V shed 4 bases, J shed 7 bases, and the junction held 8 bases outside the gene matches. The CDR3 loop spans 17 amino acids. From germline, CDR1 is KGHDR and CDR2 SFDVKD. The DNA for the CDR3 is TGTGCCACCAGTGACCTGGGGACTAGCGGGAGTATAAATGAGCAGTTCTTC. Translated, it gives CATSDLGTSGSINEQFF.

The chain uses TRBV10-3 and TRBJ1-2; tentative D call: TRBD1 (6 bases). The CDR3 sequence is 14 residues long. V was clipped by 0 bases and J by 7 bases, with 12 bases between them. Germline values: CDR1 ENHRY, CDR2 SYGVKD. The DNA of the CDR3 is TGTGCCATCAGTGAGTCAACCGGGGGCGGTGGCTACACCTTC. This codes for CAISESTGGGGYTF.

The CDR3 here is CASSRWGQGSYEQYF. Here the CDR3 DNA reads TGCGCCAGCAGCAGATGGGGACAGGGATCCTACGAGCAGTACTTC. The J gene is TRBJ2-7, the V gene TRBV5-1; 9 nucleotides line up with TRBD1. CDR3 length: 15 amino acids. J gave up 1 base and V 4 bases, and 6 bases lay outside the gene matches. Germline values: CDR1 SGHRS, CDR2 YFSETQ.

The V call is TRBV5-6, the J call TRBJ2-5, with unresolved D. Trimming cost V 4 bases and J 11 bases, with 15 bases left between them. The CDR3 consists of 12 residues. The germline CDR1 and CDR2 sequences are SGHDT and YYEEEE. The CDR3 DNA is TGTGCCAGCAGCCGTGGGATCGGACCGCAGTACTTC. It translates to CASSRGIGPQYF.

The chain recombines TRBV18 with TRBJ2-5; D remains ambiguous. The V gene lost 0 bases and the J gene lost 5 bases, with 7 bases spanning the gap. The CDR3 spans 13 residues. Germline CDR1 KGHSH, CDR2 LQKENI. CDR3: CASSPPNVETQYF. DNA of the CDR3: TGTGCCAGCTCACCACCGAACGTTGAGACCCAGTACTTC.

The CDR3 DNA reads TGTGCCATCAGCAAAGATCGGTACGAGCAGTACGTC. It specifies CAISKDRYEQYV. V and J are TRBV10-3 and TRBJ2-7; D uncertain. Germline-derived CDR1 and CDR2 are ENHRY and SYGVKD. V lost 6 bases, J lost 4 bases, and 10 bases lay in between. The CDR3 sequence is 12 residues long.

This clonotype has ten or more counts. The V gene is TRBV12-3 or TRBV12-4, the J gene TRBJ1-2, with D perhaps TRBD1 (5 bases). The CDR3 runs 13 residues. V lost 5 bases to trimming and J lost 4 bases, with 11 bases between them. The CDR3 loop reads CASSPRGGYGYTF. As DNA, the CDR3 is TGTGCCAGCAGTCCCCGGGGGGGCTATGGCTACACCTTC.